This T cell receptor (beta chain) was identified during a study of T cell responses to AZD1222 COVID-19 vaccine listed by TCRdb under 2021. For the wider study: A total of around 240 trial participants underwent TCR sequencing, of whom about 210 received two doses of AZD1222 and some 26 received two doses of the MenACWY control vaccine. Trial participants were enrolled into age subgroups of 18-55, 56-69 and 70-plus years, which contained about 150, 27 and 61 TCR-sequenced participants, respectively. Here is what the overall study found, with its caveats: After two AZD1222 doses, both the breadth and the depth of spike-specific TCRs were significantly higher than at day 0 and than in MenACWY recipients. Reportedly, almost half of the unique spike-specific TCRs recognized epitopes lying outside the regions that are mutated in the B.1.351 and B.1.1.7 variants. The 56-69-year group was small, and its depth increase did not reach significance, likely because of low power. Because no day 14 peak-response samples were available, repertoires were characterized only after the peak T cell response. Conclusions about previously exposed vaccinees were limited because only five to seven AZD1222 recipients were SARS-CoV-2 seropositive at baseline. Vaccine-associated CD4 TCRs spanned the whole spike protein, with dominant responses in regions 160-218 and 743-854. Participants were mostly white British, with more females than males. The authors suggested clonal diversity may have been underestimated.

The CDR3 regions of human TCRbeta chains were analyzed by immunosequencing. As for the authors' bioinformatics: TCRs in the repertoires were matched against a reference library of SARS-CoV-2-specific TCRs that had been generated with the MIRA antigen-specificity platform. Breadth meant the fraction of unique TCRs that were SARS-CoV-2-associated, whereas depth meant the fraction of total T cells that were SARS-CoV-2-associated. Using the MIRA data, every spike-specific TCR was mapped to the spike region that the TCR reacted to and assigned to either a CD4 or a CD8 class. Log10-transformed breadth and depth values were compared by one-way ANOVA with Sidak's multiple comparisons tests. Not all clones reach the TCRdb copy of this immuneACCESS table, which keeps in-frame sequences only. Checked studies attribute under half of the gap to unresolved V genes and leave the rest unexplained. V, J and clone size are taken as reported in that table, and D and trimming were inferred from the DNA itself. The table for this sample lists around 120,000 clones; approximately 90% of them were counted only once. The leading ten clones occupy about 7.4% of the sample.

Comment on this clone: What antigen it recognizes has not been identified. No per-base quality is available; no much larger clone lies one base away.

The time point label, read with the paper, signifies: about 28 days (+/-7) after the second vaccine dose. AZD1222 recipients given second doses at about 4 weeks or at about 12 weeks were pooled, since spike-specific TCR depth and breadth were not found to differ between the two schedules. Samples from vaccinated people were obtained from the UK trials COV001 and COV002, which included a single-blind randomized controlled phase 2/3 trial of AZD1222 (ChAdOx1 nCoV-19) in healthy adults. For TCRbeta chain sequencing, PBMC samples from trial participants were taken at day 0 and at day 28 after the second dose. CDR1 and CDR2 (SGHRS, YFSETQ) derive from the germline V gene. Cut back by 0 bases and 0 bases, the V and J ends lie 8 bases apart. CDR3 length: 15 amino acids, cysteine to phenylalanine. Only CDR3 DNA remains: 45 bases, in frame from the first base.

Sequences were derived from peripheral blood, sampled 28 days after the second AZD1222 dose. This clonotype originated in an adult who received the AZD1222 COVID-19 vaccine. The V and J genes are TRBV5-1 and TRBJ2-3; TRBD1 could be the D gene, as 5 bases match. The DNA sequence is given as TGCGCCAGCAGCTTGGGACAGTCTAGCACAGATACGCAGTATTTT. This is translated as CASSLGQSSTDTQYF.